This T cell receptor (beta chain) was captured by sequencing in a study of OX40 agonist ivuxolimab in advanced cancers. About the research overall: Subjects had a mean age of around 60 years, with a range of roughly 20 to 80; around 83% were male. Study outcomes and limitations: Certain nonresponders additionally had low normalized T-cell clonal expansion.

The data were produced by immunoSEQ multiplex PCR, yet TCRdb's version contains in-frame clones alone and is incomplete. The sample shows roughly 63,000 clones, roughly four fifths of them seen only once. V was trimmed by 3 bases and J by 4 bases, leaving 13 bases between them. CDR1 and CDR2 from the germline V gene are GTSNPN and SVGIG (reference sequence). The CDR3 sequence is 14 residues long. Comments on this clone: Its antigen is as yet unknown.

The chain employs TRBV30 and TRBJ2-1; weak D call: TRBD2 (6 bases). This specimen was CD4+ or CD8+ T cells sorted from blood, taken in a trial of the OX40 agonist ivuxolimab. This TCR derives from an adult with an advanced solid tumor such as melanoma, head and neck, liver or kidney cancer. The CDR3: CAWRPAGPYNEQFF. The CDR3 nucleotides read TGTGCCTGGAGACCAGCGGGCCCTTACAATGAGCAGTTCTTC.